This T cell receptor (beta chain) was identified during a study of T cell responses to AZD1222 COVID-19 vaccine. Study-wide findings and caveats: CD4 TCRs associated with vaccination spanned spike, dominating at 160-218 and 743-854. The peak T cell response came first, and repertoires were sampled only after it. Baseline serostatus was positive in only six AZD1222 recipients. Unmutated variant regions are reportedly targeted by nearly half of spike-specific TCRs.

Using immunoSEQ multiplex PCR, the repertoire was profiled, and TCRdb retains in-frame clones only, with some absent. Altogether roughly 160,000 clones are present, roughly nine tenths being singletons, with the ten largest covering 6.9%. This CDR3 comprises 14 residues. With 4 bases removed from V and 8 bases from J, the gap between germline ends came to 17 bases. Per germline, CDR1 MDHEN and CDR2 SYDVKM. A remark on this clone: Antigen unknown.

The material was peripheral blood, obtained on day 0 of AZD1222 vaccination. V usage is TRBV28 and J usage is TRBJ1-2, with a possible D match to TRBD1 (5 bases). The source is an adult in good health. DNA of the CDR3: TGTGCCAGCAGTTCGTTCTTGGCTGGGGGGGGCTACACCTTC. Translated, it gives CASSSFLAGGGYTF.